The 3 T cell receptor beta chains listed next were all sequenced from one sample in a study of blood T cells in healthy people across ages (dated by TCRdb to the mid-2010s). Libraries came from 5' RACE. The sample was run on an Illumina HiSeq 2500. The second PCR ran for roughly 7 to 12 cycles and used a J-beta primer mix along with a sample-barcoded 5' primer. TCRdb cleaned the public reads at Q25 with fastp, built clones with MiXCR and kept in-frame beta chains. Each CDR3 protein gets just one entry, which takes the most common genes and DNA from the rows behind it. The sample records 1 million or so distinct CDR3 sequences, roughly 45% of which are singletons. The biggest ten clones account for 18% of the sample. Sequencing was performed on blood. All receptors come from a woman aged 60-70 years in good health.

CDR3 DNA: TGCGCCAGCACCCCAGCAACAGGGGCCTACGAGCAGTACTTC. This translates into CASTPATGAYEQYF. This sequence joins TRBV5-1 and TRBJ2-7; 7 bases fit TRBD1. The J segment lost 2 bases and the V segment lost 6 bases, leaving 8 bases of the junction unmatched. Germline values: CDR1 SGHRS, CDR2 YFSETQ. The CDR3 consists of 14 residues.

This clonotype has a single count. The rearrangement links TRBV5-5 to TRBJ1-4; 10 nucleotides match TRBD1. Germline-derived CDR1 and CDR2 are SGHKS and YYEKEE (reference sequence). V lost 4 bases, J lost 6 bases, and 6 bases stayed unmatched. The CDR3 has 15 residues. CDR3 protein: CASSTGTGVHEKLFF. CDR3 bases: TGTGCCAGCAGCACCGGGACAGGGGTACATGAAAAACTGTTTTTT.

The CDR3 DNA reads TGCGCCAGCGCTGAGGGCAGCGCAAACCGAGAGCAGTTCTTC. It specifies CASAEGSANREQFF. This chain links TRBV5-1 with TRBJ2-1; D is possibly TRBD2 (5 bases). Trimming removed 7 bases from V and 10 bases from J, with 21 bases in between. CDR1 is SGHRS and CDR2 is YFSETQ in the germline V gene. This CDR3 is 14 amino acids long. Supplemented by reference TRBV5-1 and TRBJ2-1, the full variable domain reads KAGVTQTPRYLIKTRGQQVTLSCSPISGHRSVSWYQQTPGQGLQFLFEYFSETQRNKGNFPGRFSGRQFSNSRSEMNVSTLELGDSALYLCASAEGSANREQFFGPGTRLTVL.